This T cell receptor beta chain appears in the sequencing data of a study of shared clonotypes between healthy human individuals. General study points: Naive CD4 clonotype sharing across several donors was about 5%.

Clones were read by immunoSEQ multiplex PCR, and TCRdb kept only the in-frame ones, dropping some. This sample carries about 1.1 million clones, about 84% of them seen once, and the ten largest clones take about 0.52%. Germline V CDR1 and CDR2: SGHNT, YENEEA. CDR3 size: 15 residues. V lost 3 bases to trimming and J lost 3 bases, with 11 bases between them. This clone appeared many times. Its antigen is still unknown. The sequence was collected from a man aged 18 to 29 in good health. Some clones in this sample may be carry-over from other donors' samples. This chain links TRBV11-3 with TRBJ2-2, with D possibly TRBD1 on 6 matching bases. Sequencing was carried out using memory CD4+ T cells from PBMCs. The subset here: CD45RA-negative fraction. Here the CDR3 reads CASSFGTLDTGELFF. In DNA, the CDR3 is TGTGCCAGCAGCTTCGGGACACTGGACACCGGGGAGCTGTTTTTT.